Reported below is one TCR beta chain. The antigen remains unidentified. This specimen belongs to a study of radiotherapy plus CTLA-4 blockade in lung cancer. General study points: In blood, after radiotherapy plus ipilimumab, tumor-derived TCR clones expanded.

CDR3 length equals 14 residues. The V gene lost 11 bases and the J gene lost 4 bases, with 18 bases spanning the gap. Germline V gives CDR1 LNHNV, CDR2 YYDKDF (reference sequence). Here immunoSEQ multiplex PCR was the method, and the copy in TCRdb shows in-frame clones only, minus some. The sample comprises 48,000 or so clones, 84% of which are singletons, and roughly 5% rests with the top ten. The material was peripheral blood, obtained from a patient treated with radiotherapy plus ipilimumab. J is TRBJ1-3 and V is TRBV15, with a tentative D call TRBD1 (5 bases). The TCR comes from a human donor with non-small cell lung cancer whose response to radiotherapy plus ipilimumab could not be evaluated. CDR3: CASPKRYRGNTIYF. CDR3 coding DNA: TGTGCCTCCCCCAAGAGGTACAGGGGAAACACCATATATTTT.